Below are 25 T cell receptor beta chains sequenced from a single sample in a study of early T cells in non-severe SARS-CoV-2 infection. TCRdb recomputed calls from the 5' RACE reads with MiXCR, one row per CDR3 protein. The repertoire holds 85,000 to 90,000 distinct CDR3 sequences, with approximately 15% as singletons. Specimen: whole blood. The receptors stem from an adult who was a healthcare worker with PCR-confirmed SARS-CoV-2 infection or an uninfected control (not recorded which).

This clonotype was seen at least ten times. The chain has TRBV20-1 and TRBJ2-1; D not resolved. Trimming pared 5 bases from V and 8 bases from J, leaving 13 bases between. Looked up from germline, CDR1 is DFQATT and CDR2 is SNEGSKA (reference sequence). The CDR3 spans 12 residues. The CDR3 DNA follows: TGCAGTGCTCCCCAAGTGGGCCATGAGCAGTTCTTC. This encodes CSAPQVGHEQFF.

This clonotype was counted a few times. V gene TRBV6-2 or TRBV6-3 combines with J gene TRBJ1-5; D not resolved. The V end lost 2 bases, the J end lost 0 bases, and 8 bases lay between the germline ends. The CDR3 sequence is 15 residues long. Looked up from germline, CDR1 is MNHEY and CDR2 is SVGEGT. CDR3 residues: CASSYHSSSNQPQHF. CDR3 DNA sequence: TGTGCCAGCAGTTACCACAGTAGTAGCAATCAGCCCCAGCATTTT.

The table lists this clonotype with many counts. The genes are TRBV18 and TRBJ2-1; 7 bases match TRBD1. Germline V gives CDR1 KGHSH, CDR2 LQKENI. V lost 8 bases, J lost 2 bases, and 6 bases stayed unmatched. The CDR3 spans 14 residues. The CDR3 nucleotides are TGTGCCAGCCACCTTGGACAGGCCTACAATGAGCAGTTCTTC. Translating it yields CASHLGQAYNEQFF.

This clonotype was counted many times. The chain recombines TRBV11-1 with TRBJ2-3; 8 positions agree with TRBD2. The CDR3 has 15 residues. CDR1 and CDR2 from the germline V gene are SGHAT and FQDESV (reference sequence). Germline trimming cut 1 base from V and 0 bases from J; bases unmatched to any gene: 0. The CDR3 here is CASSLERGSTDTQYF. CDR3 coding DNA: TGTGCCAGCAGCTTAGAGCGGGGGAGCACAGATACGCAGTATTTT.

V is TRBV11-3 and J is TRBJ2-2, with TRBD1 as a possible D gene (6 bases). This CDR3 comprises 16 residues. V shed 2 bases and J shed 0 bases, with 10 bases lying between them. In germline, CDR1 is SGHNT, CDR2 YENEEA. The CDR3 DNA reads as TGTGCCAGCAGCTTAATAGGGGGATCGAACACCGGGGAGCTGTTTTTT. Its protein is CASSLIGGSNTGELFF. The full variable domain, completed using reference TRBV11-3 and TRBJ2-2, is EAGVVQSPRYKIIEKKQPVAFWCNPISGHNTLYWYLQNLGQGPELLIRYENEEAVDDSQLPKDRFSAERLKGVDSTLKIQPAELGDSAVYLCASSLIGGSNTGELFFGEGSRLTVL.

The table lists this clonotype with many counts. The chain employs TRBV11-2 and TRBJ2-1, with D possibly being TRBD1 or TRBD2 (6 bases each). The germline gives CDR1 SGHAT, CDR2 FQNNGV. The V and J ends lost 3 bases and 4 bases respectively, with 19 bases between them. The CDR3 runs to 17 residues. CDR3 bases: TGTGCCAGCAGCTTCGGTCCTCCGGGGGCACCTTACAATGAGCAGTTCTTC. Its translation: CASSFGPPGAPYNEQFF.

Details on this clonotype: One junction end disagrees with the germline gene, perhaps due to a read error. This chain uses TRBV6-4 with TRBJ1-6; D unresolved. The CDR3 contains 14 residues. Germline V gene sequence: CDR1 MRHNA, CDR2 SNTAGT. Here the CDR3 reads CVSSQGQDNSPLHF. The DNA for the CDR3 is TGTGTCAGCTCGCAAGGGCAGGATAATTCACCCCTCCACTTT.

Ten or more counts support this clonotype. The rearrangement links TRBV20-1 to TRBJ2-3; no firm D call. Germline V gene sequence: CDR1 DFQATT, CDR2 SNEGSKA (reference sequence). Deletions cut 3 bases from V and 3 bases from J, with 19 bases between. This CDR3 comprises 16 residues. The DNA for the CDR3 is TGCAGTGCTAGCGAGTTTAGGGCGCCCCGGACAGATACGCAGTATTTT. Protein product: CSASEFRAPRTDTQYF.

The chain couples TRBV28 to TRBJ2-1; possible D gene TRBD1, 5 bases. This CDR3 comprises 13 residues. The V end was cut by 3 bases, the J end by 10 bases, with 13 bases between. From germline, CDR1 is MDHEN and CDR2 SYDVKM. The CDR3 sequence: CASSLGQVGEQFF. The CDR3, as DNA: TGTGCCAGCAGTTTGGGGCAGGTAGGAGAGCAGTTCTTC.

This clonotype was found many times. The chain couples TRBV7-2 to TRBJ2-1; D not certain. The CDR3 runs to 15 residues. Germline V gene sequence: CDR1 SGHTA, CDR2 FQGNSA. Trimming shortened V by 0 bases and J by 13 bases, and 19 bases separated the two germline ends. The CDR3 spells CASSLALWGSDDQFF. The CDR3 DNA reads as TGTGCCAGCAGCTTAGCCCTATGGGGTAGTGACGACCAGTTCTTC.

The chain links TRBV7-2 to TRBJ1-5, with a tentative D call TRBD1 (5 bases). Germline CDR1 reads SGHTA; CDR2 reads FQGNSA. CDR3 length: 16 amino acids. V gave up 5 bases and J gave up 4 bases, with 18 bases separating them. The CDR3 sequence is CASSRGSGPGNQPQHF. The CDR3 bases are TGTGCCAGCAGCCGAGGGTCGGGGCCAGGAAATCAGCCCCAGCATTTT.

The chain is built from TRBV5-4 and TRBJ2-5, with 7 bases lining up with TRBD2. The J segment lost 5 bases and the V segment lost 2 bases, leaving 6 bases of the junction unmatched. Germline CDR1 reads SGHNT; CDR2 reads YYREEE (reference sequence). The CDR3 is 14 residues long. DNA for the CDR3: TGTGCCAGCAGCTTCCGCCTAGCGGCTGAGACCCAGTACTTC. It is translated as CASSFRLAAETQYF.

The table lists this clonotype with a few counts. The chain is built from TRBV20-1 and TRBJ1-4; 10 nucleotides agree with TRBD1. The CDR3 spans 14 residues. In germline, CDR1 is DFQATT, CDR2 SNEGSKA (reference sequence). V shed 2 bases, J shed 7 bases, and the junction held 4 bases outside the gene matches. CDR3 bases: TGCAGTGCTAGACACCGGGACAGGGGTGAAAAACTGTTTTTT. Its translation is CSARHRDRGEKLFF.

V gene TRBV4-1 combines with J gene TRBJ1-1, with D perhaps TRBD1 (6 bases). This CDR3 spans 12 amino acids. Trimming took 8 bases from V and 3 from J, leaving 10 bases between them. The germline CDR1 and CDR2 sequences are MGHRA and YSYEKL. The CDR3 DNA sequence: TGCGCCAGCGGAGACAGGTACACTGAAGCTTTCTTT. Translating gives CASGDRYTEAFF.

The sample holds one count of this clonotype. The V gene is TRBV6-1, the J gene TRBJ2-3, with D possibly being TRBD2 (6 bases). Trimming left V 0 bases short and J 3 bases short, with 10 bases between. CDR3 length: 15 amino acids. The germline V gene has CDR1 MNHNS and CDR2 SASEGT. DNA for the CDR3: TGTGCCAGCAGTGAAGCGATCGGGGGAACAGATACGCAGTATTTT. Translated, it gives CASSEAIGGTDTQYF.

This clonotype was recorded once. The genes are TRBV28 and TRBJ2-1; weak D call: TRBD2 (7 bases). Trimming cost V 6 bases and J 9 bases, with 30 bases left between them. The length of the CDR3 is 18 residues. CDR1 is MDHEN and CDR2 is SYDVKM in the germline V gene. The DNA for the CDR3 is TGTGCCAGCAGGCCCCCGGCGGGAACGGGGGGCCCCCCCGGTGAGCAGTTCTTC. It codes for CASRPPAGTGGPPGEQFF.

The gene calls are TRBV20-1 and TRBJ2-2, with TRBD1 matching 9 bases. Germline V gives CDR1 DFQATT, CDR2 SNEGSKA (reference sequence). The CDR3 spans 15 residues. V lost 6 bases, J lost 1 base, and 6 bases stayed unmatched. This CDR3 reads CSAAAGQGNTGELFF. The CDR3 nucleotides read TGCAGTGCAGCCGCGGGACAGGGGAACACCGGGGAGCTGTTTTTT.

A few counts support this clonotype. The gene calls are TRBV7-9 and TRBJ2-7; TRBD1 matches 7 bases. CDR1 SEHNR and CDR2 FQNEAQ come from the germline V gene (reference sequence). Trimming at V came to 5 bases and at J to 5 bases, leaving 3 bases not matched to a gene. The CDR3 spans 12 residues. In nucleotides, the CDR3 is TGTGCCAGCAGCCCAGGGACAGACGAGCAGTACTTC. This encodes CASSPGTDEQYF.

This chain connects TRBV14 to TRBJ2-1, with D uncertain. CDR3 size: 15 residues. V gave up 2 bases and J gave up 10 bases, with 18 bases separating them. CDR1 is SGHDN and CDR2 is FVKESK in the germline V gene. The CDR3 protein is CASSQFLTPEIEQFF. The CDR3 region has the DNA TGTGCCAGCAGCCAATTCCTCACCCCGGAGATCGAGCAGTTCTTC.

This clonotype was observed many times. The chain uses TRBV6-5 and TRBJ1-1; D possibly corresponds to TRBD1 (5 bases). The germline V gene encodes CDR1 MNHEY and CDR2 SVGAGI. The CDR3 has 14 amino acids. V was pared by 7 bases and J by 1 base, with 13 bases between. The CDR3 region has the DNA TGTGCCAGCAATCAGGGCTGGGGGAACACTGAAGCTTTCTTT. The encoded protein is CASNQGWGNTEAFF.

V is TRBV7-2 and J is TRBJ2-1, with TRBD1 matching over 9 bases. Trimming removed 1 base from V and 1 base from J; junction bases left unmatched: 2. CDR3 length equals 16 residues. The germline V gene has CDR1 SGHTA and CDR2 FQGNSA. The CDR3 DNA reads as TGTGCCAGCAGCTTAGATGGGACAGGGTCCTACAATGAGCAGTTCTTC. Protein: CASSLDGTGSYNEQFF.

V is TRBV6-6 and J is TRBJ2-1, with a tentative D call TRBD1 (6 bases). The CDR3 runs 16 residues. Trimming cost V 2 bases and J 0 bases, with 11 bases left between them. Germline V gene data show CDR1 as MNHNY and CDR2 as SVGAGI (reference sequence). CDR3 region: CASSYQGQSSYNEQFF. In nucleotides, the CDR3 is TGTGCCAGCAGTTACCAAGGACAGAGCTCCTACAATGAGCAGTTCTTC.

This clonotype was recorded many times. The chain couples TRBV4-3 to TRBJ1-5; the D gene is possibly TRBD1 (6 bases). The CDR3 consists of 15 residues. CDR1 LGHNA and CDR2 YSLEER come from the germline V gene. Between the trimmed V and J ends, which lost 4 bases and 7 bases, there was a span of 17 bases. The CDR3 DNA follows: TGCGCCAGCAGCCCAAATGATGGAAGGGGGCAGCCCCAGCATTTT. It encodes CASSPNDGRGQPQHF.

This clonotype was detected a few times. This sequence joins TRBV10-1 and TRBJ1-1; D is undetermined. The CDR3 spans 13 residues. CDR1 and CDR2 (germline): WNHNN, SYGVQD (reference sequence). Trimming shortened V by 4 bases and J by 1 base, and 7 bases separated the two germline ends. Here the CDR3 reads CASSVGTNTEAFF. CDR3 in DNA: TGCGCCAGCAGTGTCGGAACGAACACTGAAGCTTTCTTT.

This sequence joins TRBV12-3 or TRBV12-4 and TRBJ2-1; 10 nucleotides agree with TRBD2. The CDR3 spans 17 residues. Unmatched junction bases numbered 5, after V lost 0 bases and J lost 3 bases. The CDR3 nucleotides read TGTGCCAGCAGTTTAGCGTCCACTAGCGGGGACTACAATGAGCAGTTCTTC. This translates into CASSLASTSGDYNEQFF.